This T cell receptor (beta chain) was sequenced for a study of metastatic and nonmetastatic thyroid tumors. Original analysis: For papillary thyroid cancer, a distant-metastasis classifier was constructed from CDR3 differences observed across clinicopathological groups. TCRdb re-processed the PCR reads through MiXCR. These V and J calls rely on TCRdb rather than the paper's analysis. The sample consists of 35,000 to 50,000 clones, 12% of them appearing once. Prior to thyroid surgery, none of the patients had received any treatment. Concerning this clone itself: This clone may be a read error of a much larger clone one base away. Other DNA sequences in this sample translate to the same CDR3.

The CDR3 runs to 13 residues. Germline CDR1 and CDR2: GTSNPN and SVGIG (reference sequence). The TCR sequence derives from a male donor with papillary thyroid cancer or a benign thyroid nodule (not recorded which). Some clones in this sample may be carry-over from other donors' samples. V gene TRBV30 combines with J gene TRBJ2-3; D not resolved. The sequencing input was blood. The CDR3 loop is CAWSGPGTDTQYF. The CDR3 nucleotides read TGCGCCTGGAGTGGTCCGGGCACAGATACGCAGTATTTT. Filled out from reference TRBV30 and TRBJ2-3, the complete variable domain reads SQTIHQWPATLVQPVGSPLSLECTVEGTSNPNLYWYRQAAGRGLQLLFYSVGIGQISSEVPQNLSASRPQDRQFILSSKKLLLSDSGFYLCAWSGPGTDTQYFGPGTRLTVL.